This T cell receptor beta chain was recorded in a study of blood T cells in healthy people across ages. A few counts support this clonotype. The authors ran a second PCR of about 7 to 11 cycles using a sample-barcoded 5' primer and a J-beta primer mix. TCRdb independently ran MiXCR on the 5' RACE reads; one entry per CDR3 protein. The profile covers about 780,000 distinct CDR3 sequences, with around 24% appearing a single time and around 3% taken by the ten largest. The same sample was also studied in work on T cells of mothers and their children. That work contributes: Once extracted, all RNA went into cDNA synthesis at roughly 1.5 ug per 15 ul.

Sequenced: blood. The source is a boy younger than 18 in good health.

CDR3 in DNA: TGTGCCAGCAGACTCCTAGAGAACACTGAAGCTTTCTTT. Translation gives CASRLLENTEAFF. The rearrangement links TRBV3-1 to TRBJ1-1; unclear D gene. The CDR3 is 13 amino acids. Germline V gives CDR1 LGHDT, CDR2 YNNKEL (reference sequence). V gave up 6 bases and J gave up 1 base, with 9 bases separating them.